This T cell receptor (beta chain) was sequenced during a study of human T cells and chemical hapten exposure. Study context: Per-sample TCR yields varied mainly from small pooled library volume differences.

In germline, CDR1 is LGHDT, CDR2 YNNKEL (reference sequence). The CDR3 consists of 15 residues. V was pared by 5 bases and J by 3 bases, with 15 bases between. Each CDR3 protein is one row after TCRdb ran MiXCR on the RACE reads. The table lists around 120,000 distinct CDR3 sequences, 11% of them singletons, with around 3.6% in the top ten. As for time point: patch test 1, 2 weeks after DPC sensitization. Treatment defined: therapeutic diphenylcyclopropenone sensitization with weekly scalp DPC. The chain recombines TRBV3-1 with TRBJ2-3, with D perhaps matching TRBD2 (6 bases). Sequenced here: whole blood, sampled in connection with sensitization to the hapten diphenylcyclopropenone (DPC). This receptor was obtained from a woman between 35 and 50 years old with alopecia areata. Some clones in this sample may be carry-over from other donors' samples. The CDR3 sequence is CASSFGSKATDTQYF. The CDR3 region has the DNA TGTGCCAGCAGCTTCGGGAGTAAGGCTACAGATACGCAGTATTTT.